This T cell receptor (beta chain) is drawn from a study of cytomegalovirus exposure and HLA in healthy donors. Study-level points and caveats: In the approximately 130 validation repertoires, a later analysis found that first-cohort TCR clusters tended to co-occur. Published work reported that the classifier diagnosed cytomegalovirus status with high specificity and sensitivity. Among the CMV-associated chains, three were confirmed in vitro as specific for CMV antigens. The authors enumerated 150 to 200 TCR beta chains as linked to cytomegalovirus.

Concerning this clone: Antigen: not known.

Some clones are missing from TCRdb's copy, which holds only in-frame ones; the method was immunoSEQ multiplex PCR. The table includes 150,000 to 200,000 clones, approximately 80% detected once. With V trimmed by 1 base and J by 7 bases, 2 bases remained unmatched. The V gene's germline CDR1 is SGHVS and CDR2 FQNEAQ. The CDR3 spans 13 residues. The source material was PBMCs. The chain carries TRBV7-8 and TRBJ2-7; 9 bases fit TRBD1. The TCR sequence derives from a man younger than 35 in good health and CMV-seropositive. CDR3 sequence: CASSLDRGREQYF. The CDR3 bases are TGTGCCAGCAGCTTAGACAGGGGGCGAGAGCAGTACTTC. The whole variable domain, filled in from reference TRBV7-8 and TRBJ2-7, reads GAGVSQSPRYKVAKRGQDVALRCDPISGHVSLFWYQQALGQGPEFLTYFQNEAQLDKSGLPSDRFFAERPEGSVSTLKIQRTQQEDSAVYLCASSLDRGREQYFGPGTRLTVT.